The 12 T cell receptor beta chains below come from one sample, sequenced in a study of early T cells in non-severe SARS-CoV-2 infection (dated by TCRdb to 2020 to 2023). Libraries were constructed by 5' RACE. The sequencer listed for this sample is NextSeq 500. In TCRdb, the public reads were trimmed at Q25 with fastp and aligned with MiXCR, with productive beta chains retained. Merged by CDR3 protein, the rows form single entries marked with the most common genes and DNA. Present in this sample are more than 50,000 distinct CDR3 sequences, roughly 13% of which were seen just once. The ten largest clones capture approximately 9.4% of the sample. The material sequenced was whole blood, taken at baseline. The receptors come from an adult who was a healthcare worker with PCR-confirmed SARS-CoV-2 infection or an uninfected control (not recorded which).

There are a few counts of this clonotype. CDR3: CASANPRTSVSYEQYF. In DNA, the CDR3 is TGTGCCAGCGCCAACCCCCGGACTAGCGTATCCTACGAGCAGTACTTC. The chain joins TRBV27 to TRBJ2-7; 9 bases map to TRBD2. The CDR3 extends over 16 amino acids. Germline CDR1 MNHEY, CDR2 SMNVEV (reference sequence). Unmatched junction bases numbered 12, after V lost 8 bases and J lost 1 base.

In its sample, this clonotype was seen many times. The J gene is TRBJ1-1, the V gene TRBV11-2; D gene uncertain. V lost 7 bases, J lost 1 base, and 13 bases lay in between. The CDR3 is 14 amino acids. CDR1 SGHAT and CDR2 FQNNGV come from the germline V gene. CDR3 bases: TGTGCCAGCATAGCGGGTGCCTGGAACACTGAAGCTTTCTTT. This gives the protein CASIAGAWNTEAFF.

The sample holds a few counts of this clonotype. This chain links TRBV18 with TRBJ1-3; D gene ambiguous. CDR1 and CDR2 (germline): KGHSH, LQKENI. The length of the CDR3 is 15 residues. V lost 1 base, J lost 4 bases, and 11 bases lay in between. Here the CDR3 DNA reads TGTGCCAGCTCACCACTTGGACCAGACGGAAACACCATATATTTT. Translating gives CASSPLGPDGNTIYF.

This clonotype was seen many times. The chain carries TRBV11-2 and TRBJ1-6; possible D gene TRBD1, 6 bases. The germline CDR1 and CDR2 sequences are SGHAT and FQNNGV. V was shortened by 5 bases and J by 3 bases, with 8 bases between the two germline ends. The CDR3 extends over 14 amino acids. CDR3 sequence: CASSRTDYNSPLHF. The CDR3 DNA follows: TGTGCCAGCAGCCGGACAGACTATAATTCACCCCTCCACTTT.

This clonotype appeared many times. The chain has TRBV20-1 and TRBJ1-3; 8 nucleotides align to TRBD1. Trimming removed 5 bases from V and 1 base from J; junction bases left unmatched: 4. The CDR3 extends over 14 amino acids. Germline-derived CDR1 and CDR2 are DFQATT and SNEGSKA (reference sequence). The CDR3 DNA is TGCAGTGCTCAAGACAGGGGTTCTGGAAACACCATATATTTT. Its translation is CSAQDRGSGNTIYF.

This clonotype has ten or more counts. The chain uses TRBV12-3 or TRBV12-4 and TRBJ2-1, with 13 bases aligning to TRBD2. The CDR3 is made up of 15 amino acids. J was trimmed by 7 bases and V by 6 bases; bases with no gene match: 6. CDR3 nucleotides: TGTGCCAGCAGCTCACTAGCGGGGGGGCGGAATGAGCAGTTCTTC. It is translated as CASSSLAGGRNEQFF.

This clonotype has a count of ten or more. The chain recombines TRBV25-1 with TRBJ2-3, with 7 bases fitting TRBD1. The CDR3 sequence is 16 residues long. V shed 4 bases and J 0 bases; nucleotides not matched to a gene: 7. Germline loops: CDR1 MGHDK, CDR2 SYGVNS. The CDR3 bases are TGTGCCAGCAGTGGATTGGGACAGCTTAGCACAGATACGCAGTATTTT. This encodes CASSGLGQLSTDTQYF. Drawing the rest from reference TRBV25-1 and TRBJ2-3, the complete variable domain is EADIYQTPRYLVIGTGKKITLECSQTMGHDKMYWYQQDPGMELHLIHYSYGVNSTEKGDLSSESTVSRIRTEHFPLTLESARPSHTSQYLCASSGLGQLSTDTQYFGPGTRLTVL.

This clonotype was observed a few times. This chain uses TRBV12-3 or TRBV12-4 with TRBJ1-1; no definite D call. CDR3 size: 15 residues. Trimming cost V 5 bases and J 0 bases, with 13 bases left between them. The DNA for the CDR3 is TGTGCCAGCAGTGCACCCCTTGGACTGAACACTGAAGCTTTCTTT. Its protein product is CASSAPLGLNTEAFF.

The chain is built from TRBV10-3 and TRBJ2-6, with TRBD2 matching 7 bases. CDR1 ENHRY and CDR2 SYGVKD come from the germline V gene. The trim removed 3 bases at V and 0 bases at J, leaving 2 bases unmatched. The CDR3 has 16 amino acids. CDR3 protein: CAISDAGVSGANVLTF. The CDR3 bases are TGTGCCATCAGTGACGCGGGGGTCTCTGGGGCCAACGTCCTGACTTTC.

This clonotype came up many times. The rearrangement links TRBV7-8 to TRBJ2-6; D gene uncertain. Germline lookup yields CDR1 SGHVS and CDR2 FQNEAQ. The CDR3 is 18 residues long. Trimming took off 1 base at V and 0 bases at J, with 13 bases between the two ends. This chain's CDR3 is CASSLVPGPDSGANVLTF. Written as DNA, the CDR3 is TGTGCCAGCAGCTTAGTCCCCGGCCCTGACTCTGGGGCCAACGTCCTGACTTTC.

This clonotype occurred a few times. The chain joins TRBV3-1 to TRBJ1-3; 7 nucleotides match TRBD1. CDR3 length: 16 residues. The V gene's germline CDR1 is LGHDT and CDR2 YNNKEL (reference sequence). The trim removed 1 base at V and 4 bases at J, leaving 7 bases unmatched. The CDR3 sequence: CASSQGRGRTGNTIYF. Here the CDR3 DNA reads TGTGCCAGCAGCCAAGGCAGGGGGAGGACAGGAAACACCATATATTTT.

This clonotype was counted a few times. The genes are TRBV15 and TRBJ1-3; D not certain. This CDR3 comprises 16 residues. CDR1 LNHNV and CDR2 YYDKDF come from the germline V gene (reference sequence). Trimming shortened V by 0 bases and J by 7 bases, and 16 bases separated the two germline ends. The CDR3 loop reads CATSRDHRTHGNTIYF. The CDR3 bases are TGTGCCACCAGCAGAGATCACCGCACCCACGGGAACACCATATATTTT.